This T cell receptor (beta chain) was identified in a study of blood T cells in healthy people across ages. After removal of 6 bases from V and 4 bases from J, the junction contained 13 bases not matched to a gene. This CDR3 comprises 16 residues. Combining a sample-barcoded 5' primer with a J-beta primer mix, a second PCR ran for roughly 6 to 12 cycles. MiXCR, applied by TCRdb to the 5' RACE reads, yields one record per CDR3 protein. The sample consists of around 800,000 distinct CDR3 sequences, more than 25% of them appearing once. The same specimen was also included in a second study, on T cells of mothers and their children.

The source is a boy aged 5-17 years in good health. The chain combines TRBV12-3 or TRBV12-4 with TRBJ1-2, with 8 bases lining up with TRBD1. Sequencing used blood. The CDR3 nucleotides read TGTGCCAGCAGGGGGTCAGCGGGGACAGGTTCCTATGGCTACACCTTC. Its protein product is CASRGSAGTGSYGYTF.